This TCR beta chain was obtained from a study of CD8+CD57+ T cells in acquired aplastic anemia. This clonotype was counted once. Its antigen is as yet unknown. Profiling of TCR beta VDJ combinations and CDR3 sequences used genomic DNA as template. TCRdb used MiXCR to reprocess the reads, holding one entry per CDR3 protein. The repertoire consists of hundreds of thousands of distinct CDR3 sequences, with about 70% occurring once and the leading ten covering around 4%. General observations from the study: Shared by patients and controls, around 27 CD8+ CDR3s were abundant in patients.

The sample taken for sequencing was sorted CD4+, CD8+, or CD8+CD57+ T cells (not recorded which) from PBMCs. This TCR was recovered from a human donor in good health, serving as a control.

The CDR3 sequence: CASSYTRETDTQYF. The CDR3 coding sequence is TGTGCCAGCAGTTACACCAGGGAAACAGATACGCAGTATTTT. This chain joins TRBV6-5 and TRBJ2-3; perhaps TRBD1 as D (5 bases). The V end lost 2 bases, the J end lost 3 bases, and 9 bases lay between the germline ends. Germline V gene data show CDR1 as MNHEY and CDR2 as SVGAGI. The CDR3 has 14 amino acids.